These 9 T cell receptor beta chains share one sample of origin, sequenced in a study of blood T cell repertoires in COVID-19 (dated by TCRdb to the early 2020s). Libraries were built with the immunoSEQ multiplex PCR assay. The source is immuneACCESS, and TCRdb retained only in-frame sequences with V and J called. Part of the clones is not carried over; for the studies checked, unresolved V genes explain less than half of this, and the remainder is unexplained. For this sample the table gives about 74,000 clones, of which about 87% were detected only once. In total, the top ten clones hold approximately 6.8% of the sample. Sequenced sample: peripheral blood. These receptors originate from a woman of 80 years or more with acute or convalescent COVID-19.

This chain connects TRBV19 to TRBJ1-2; D may be TRBD1 (5 bases). The CDR3 contains 13 residues. Germline V lookup: CDR1 LNHDA, CDR2 SQIVND (reference sequence). The V end lost 3 bases, the J end lost 8 bases, and 13 bases lay between the germline ends. CDR3 sequence (DNA): TGTGCCAGTAGTATGAATCAGGGATACGGCTACACCTTC. Encoded protein: CASSMNQGYGYTF.

The sample holds one count of this clone. The CDR3 DNA is TGTGCCAGCTCACCACCGGTGAGACCGGGACTAGCGACCTACAATGAGCAGTTCTTC. Amino acid sequence: CASSPPVRPGLATYNEQFF. The chain is built from TRBV18 and TRBJ2-1; TRBD2 aligns across 10 bases. Germline CDR1 is KGHSH and CDR2 is LQKENI. The CDR3 is 19 amino acids. V lost 0 bases, J lost 2 bases, and 10 bases stayed unmatched.

This clone has just one count. Sequence at one end of the junction differs from germline and may be a read error. V is TRBV11-2 and J is TRBJ1-1; 8 bases map to TRBD1. The germline V gene encodes CDR1 SGHAT and CDR2 FQNNGV. The CDR3 has 15 residues. CDR3 nucleotides: TGTGCCAGCAGCCTAGACAGGGGAGTATCCACTGAAGCTTTCTTT. Protein: CASSLDRGVSTEAFF.

V is TRBV3-1 (or the pseudogene TRBV3-2) and J is TRBJ1-1; a possible D gene is TRBD1 (6 bases). Germline V gives CDR1 LGHDT, CDR2 YNNKEL (reference sequence). This CDR3 contains 14 residues. V lost 2 bases, J lost 5 bases, and 12 bases lay in between. Here the CDR3 DNA reads TGTGCCAGCAGCCAACGCAGGGGAGGGACTGAAGCTTTCTTT. This codes for CASSQRRGGTEAFF.

V gene TRBV4-2 combines with J gene TRBJ2-1; no reliable D call. The germline gives CDR1 LGHNA, CDR2 YNFKEQ. V shed 3 bases and J shed 5 bases, with 11 bases lying between them. This CDR3 is 14 amino acids long. The DNA of the CDR3 is TGTGCCAGCAGCCATAATCAGGTGAACAATGAGCAGTTCTTC. Protein product: CASSHNQVNNEQFF.

The chain combines TRBV5-1 with TRBJ2-3, with TRBD1 as a possible D gene (5 bases). This CDR3 region has 14 residues. Trimming took off 0 bases at V and 2 bases at J, with 7 bases between the two ends. Germline CDR1 SGHRS, CDR2 YFSETQ. CDR3 sequence: CASSLGQNTDTQYF. CDR3 nucleotides: TGCGCCAGCAGCTTGGGACAGAACACAGATACGCAGTATTTT.

The V gene is TRBV6-2 or TRBV6-3, the J gene TRBJ1-1; D gene unclear. V was pared by 4 bases and J by 0 bases, with 12 bases between. This CDR3 is built from 15 residues. Germline V gene lookup returns CDR1 MNHEY and CDR2 SVGEGT. The CDR3 DNA reads TGTGCCAGCAGTTCGACCTTCGCGGTGAACACTGAAGCTTTCTTT. Encoded protein: CASSSTFAVNTEAFF.

V gene TRBV10-3 combines with J gene TRBJ2-5; possible D gene TRBD2, 6 bases. V was trimmed by 4 bases and J by 4 bases, leaving 10 bases between them. This CDR3 is 13 amino acids long. Germline V gene lookup returns CDR1 ENHRY and CDR2 SYGVKD. This chain's CDR3 is CAISARGGETQYF. The CDR3 coding sequence is TGTGCCATCAGTGCTAGGGGAGGAGAGACCCAGTACTTC.

This clone has a handful of counts. The rearrangement uses TRBV25-1 and TRBJ1-6; D is possibly TRBD1 (6 bases). The length of the CDR3 is 12 residues. V was cut by 8 bases and J by 7 bases, with 9 bases left in between. Germline CDR1 and CDR2: MGHDK and SYGVNS. CDR3 coding DNA: TGTGCCAGCCGAGGACAGAATTCACCCCTCCACTTT. This encodes CASRGQNSPLHF.